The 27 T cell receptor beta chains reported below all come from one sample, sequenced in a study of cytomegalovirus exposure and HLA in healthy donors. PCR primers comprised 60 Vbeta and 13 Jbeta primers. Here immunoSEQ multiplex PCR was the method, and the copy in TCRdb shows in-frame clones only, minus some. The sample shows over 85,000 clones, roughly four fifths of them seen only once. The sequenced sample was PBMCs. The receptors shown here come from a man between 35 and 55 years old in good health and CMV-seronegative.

In nucleotides, the CDR3 is TGTGCCAGCAGCTTATATACAGGGGTATTACTTGAAGCTTTCTTT. As protein: CASSLYTGVLLEAFF. V gene TRBV7-9 combines with J gene TRBJ1-1, with 7 bases matching TRBD1. The CDR3 contains 15 residues. Germline trimming cut 2 bases from V and 7 bases from J; bases unmatched to any gene: 10. Looked up from germline, CDR1 is SEHNR and CDR2 is FQNEAQ (reference sequence).

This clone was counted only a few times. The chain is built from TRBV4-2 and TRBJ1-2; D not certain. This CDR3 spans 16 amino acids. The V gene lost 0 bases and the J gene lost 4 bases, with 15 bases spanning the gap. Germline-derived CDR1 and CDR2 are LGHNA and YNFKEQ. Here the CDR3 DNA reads TGTGCCAGCAGCCAAGATGAAGGCCGGCGGGGCTATGGCTACACCTTC. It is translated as CASSQDEGRRGYGYTF.

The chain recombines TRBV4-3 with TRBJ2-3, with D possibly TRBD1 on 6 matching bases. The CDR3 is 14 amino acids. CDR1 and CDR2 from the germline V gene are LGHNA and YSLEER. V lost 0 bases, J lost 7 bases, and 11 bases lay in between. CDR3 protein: CASSQEFGTNTQYF. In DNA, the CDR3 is TGCGCCAGCAGCCAAGAATTCGGGACAAATACGCAGTATTTT.

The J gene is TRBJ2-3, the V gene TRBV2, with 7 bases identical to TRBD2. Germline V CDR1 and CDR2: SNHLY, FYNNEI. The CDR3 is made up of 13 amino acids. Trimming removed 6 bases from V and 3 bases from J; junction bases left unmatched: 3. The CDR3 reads CASRGEGTDTQYF. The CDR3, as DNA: TGTGCCAGCAGGGGGGAGGGGACAGATACGCAGTATTTT. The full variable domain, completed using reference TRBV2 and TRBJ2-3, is EPEVTQTPSHQVTQMGQEVILRCVPISNHLYFYWYRQILGQKVEFLVSFYNNEISEKSEIFDDQFSVERPDGSNFTLKIRSTKLEDSAMYFCASRGEGTDTQYFGPGTRLTVL.

The CDR3 region is CASSSNGGTDTDTQYF. CDR3 nucleotides: TGTGCCAGCAGCTCTAACGGGGGGACCGACACAGATACGCAGTATTTT. The chain links TRBV5-6 to TRBJ2-3, with TRBD2 matching over 7 bases. The CDR3 spans 16 residues. In germline, CDR1 is SGHDT, CDR2 YYEEEE. After removal of 3 bases from V and 2 bases from J, the junction contained 9 bases not matched to a gene.

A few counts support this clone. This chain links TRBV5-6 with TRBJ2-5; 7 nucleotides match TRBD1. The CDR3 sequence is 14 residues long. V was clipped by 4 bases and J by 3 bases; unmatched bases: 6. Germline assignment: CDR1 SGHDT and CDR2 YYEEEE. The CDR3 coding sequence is TGTGCCAGCAGCGAAACAGGGGACAAAGAGACCCAGTACTTC. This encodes CASSETGDKETQYF. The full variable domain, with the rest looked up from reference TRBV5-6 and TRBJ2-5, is DAGVTQSPTHLIKTRGQQVTLRCSPKSGHDTVSWYQQALGQGPQFIFQYYEEEERQRGNFPDRFSGHQFPNYSSELNVNALLLGDSALYLCASSETGDKETQYFGPGTRLLVL.

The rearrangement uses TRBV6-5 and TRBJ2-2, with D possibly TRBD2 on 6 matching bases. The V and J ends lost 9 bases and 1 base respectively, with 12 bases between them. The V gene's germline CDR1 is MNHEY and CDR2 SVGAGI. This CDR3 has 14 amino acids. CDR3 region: CASGGRGNTGELFF. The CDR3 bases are TGTGCCAGTGGTGGGCGGGGGAACACCGGGGAGCTGTTTTTT.

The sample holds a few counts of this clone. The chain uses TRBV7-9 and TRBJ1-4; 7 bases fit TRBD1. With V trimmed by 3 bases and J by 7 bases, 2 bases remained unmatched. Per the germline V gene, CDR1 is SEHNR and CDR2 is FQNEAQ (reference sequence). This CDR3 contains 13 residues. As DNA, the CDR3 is TGTGCCAGCAGCTTCGGGACAGCTGAAAAACTGTTTTTT. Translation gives CASSFGTAEKLFF.

The CDR3 coding sequence is TGTGCCAGCAGCGAGTCTTGGAACACCGGGGAGCTGTTTTTT. This sequence encodes CASSESWNTGELFF. This chain uses TRBV6-1 with TRBJ2-2; D gene uncertain. CDR3 length: 14 residues. Looked up from germline, CDR1 is MNHNS and CDR2 is SASEGT. Trimming took off 6 bases at V and 1 base at J, with 9 bases between the two ends.

CDR3 sequence reads: CASSRRGFSTDTQYF. The DNA for the CDR3 is TGTGCCAGCAGCAGGCGGGGGTTCAGCACAGATACGCAGTATTTT. The chain joins TRBV4-2 to TRBJ2-3, with TRBD2 matching 7 bases. Losses at the gene ends were 5 bases for V and 0 bases for J; bases not matched to a gene: 5. Germline V CDR1 and CDR2: LGHNA, YNFKEQ. The CDR3 contains 15 residues.

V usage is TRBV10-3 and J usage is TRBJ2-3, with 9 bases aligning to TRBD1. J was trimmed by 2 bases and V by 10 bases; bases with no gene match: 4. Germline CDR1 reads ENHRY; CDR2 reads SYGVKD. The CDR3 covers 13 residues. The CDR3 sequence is CATGQGSTDTQYF. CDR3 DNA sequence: TGTGCCACCGGACAGGGGTCCACAGATACGCAGTATTTT.

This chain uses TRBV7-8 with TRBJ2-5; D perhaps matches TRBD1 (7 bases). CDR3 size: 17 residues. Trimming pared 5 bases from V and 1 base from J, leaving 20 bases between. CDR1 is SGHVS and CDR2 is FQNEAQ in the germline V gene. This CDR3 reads CASSPQGGAGAQETQYF. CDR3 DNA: TGTGCCAGCAGCCCCCAGGGGGGAGCGGGCGCCCAAGAGACCCAGTACTTC.

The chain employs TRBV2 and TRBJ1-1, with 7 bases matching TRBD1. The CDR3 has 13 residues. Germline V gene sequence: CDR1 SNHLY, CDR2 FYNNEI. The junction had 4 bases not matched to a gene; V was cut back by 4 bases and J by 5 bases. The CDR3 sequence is CASSGDRETEAFF. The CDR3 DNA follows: TGTGCCAGCAGTGGCGACAGGGAAACTGAAGCTTTCTTT.

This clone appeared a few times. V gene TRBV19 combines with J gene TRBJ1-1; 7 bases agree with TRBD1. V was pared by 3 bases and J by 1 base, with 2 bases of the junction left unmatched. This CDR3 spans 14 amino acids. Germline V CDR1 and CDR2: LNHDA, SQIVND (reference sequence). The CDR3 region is CASSIWDRNTEAFF. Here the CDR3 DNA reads TGTGCCAGTAGTATTTGGGACAGGAACACTGAAGCTTTCTTT.

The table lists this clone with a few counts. The CDR3 DNA reads TGTGCCTGGAGTAAGAGGCGGGTGAGGTACGAGCAGTACTTC. Protein product: CAWSKRRVRYEQYF. V is TRBV30 and J is TRBJ2-7, with a weak D call TRBD2 (5 bases). Looked up from germline, CDR1 is GTSNPN and CDR2 is SVGIG (reference sequence). The length of the CDR3 is 14 residues. Trimming stripped 2 bases from V and 4 bases from J, with 15 bases between.

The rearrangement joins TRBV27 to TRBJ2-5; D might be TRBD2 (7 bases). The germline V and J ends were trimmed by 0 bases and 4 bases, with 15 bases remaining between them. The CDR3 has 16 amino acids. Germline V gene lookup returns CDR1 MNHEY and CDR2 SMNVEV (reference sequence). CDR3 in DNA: TGTGCCAGCAGTTTATCGCCCGCAGGGGAGGGAGAGACCCAGTACTTC. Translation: CASSLSPAGEGETQYF.

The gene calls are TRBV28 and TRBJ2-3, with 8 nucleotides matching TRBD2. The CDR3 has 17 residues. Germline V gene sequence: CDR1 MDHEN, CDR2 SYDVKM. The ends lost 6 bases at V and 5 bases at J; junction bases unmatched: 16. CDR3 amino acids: CASSKGRGAEGRDTQYF. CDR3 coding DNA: TGTGCCAGCAGCAAGGGGCGGGGGGCGGAAGGGAGAGATACGCAGTATTTT.

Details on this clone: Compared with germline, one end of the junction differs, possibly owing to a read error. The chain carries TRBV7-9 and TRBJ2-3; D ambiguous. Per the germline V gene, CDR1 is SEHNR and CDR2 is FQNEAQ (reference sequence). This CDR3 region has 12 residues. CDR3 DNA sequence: TGTTCCAGCAATACCTTAGCAGATACGCAGTATTTT. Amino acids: CSSNTLADTQYF.

CDR3 DNA sequence: TGTGCCAGCAGCGCGCCGGACCCGGGGGGGCAAGACGGGGAGCTGTTTTTT. This sequence encodes CASSAPDPGGQDGELFF. V usage is TRBV5-4 and J usage is TRBJ2-2; 8 nucleotides line up with TRBD2. With 4 bases clipped from V and 7 bases from J, the junction kept 15 bases outside the gene matches. The CDR3 is 17 residues long. The V gene's germline CDR1 is SGHNT and CDR2 YYREEE (reference sequence).

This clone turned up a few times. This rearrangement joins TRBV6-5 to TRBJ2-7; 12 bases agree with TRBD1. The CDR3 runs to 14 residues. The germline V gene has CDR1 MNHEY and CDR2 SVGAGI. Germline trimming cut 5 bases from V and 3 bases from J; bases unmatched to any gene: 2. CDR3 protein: CASSRDRGLYEQYF. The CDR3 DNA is TGTGCCAGCAGTAGGGACAGGGGGCTCTACGAGCAGTACTTC.

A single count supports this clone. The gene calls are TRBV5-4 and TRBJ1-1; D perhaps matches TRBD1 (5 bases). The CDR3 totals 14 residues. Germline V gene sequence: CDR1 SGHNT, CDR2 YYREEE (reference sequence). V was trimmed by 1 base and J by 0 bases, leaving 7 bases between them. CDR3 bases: TGTGCCAGCAGCTTGTGGGGGGTGAACACTGAAGCTTTCTTT. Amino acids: CASSLWGVNTEAFF. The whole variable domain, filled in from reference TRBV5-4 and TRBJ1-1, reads ETGVTQSPTHLIKTRGQQVTLRCSSQSGHNTVSWYQQALGQGPQFIFQYYREEENGRGNFPPRFSGLQFPNYSSELNVNALELDDSALYLCASSLWGVNTEAFFGQGTRLTVV.

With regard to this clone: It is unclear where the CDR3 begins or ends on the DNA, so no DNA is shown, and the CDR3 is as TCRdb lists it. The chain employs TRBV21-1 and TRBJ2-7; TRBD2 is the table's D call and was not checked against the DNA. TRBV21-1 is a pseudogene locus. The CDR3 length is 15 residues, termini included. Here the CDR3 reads CASSKVAGGTYEQYF.

This CDR3 is CASSTRQGAGYGYTF. The CDR3 region has the DNA TGTGCCAGCAGCACCCGACAGGGGGCGGGCTATGGCTACACCTTC. The chain uses TRBV7-9 and TRBJ1-2, with 10 bases fitting TRBD1. The V segment lost 5 bases and the J segment 4 bases; nucleotides outside the gene matches: 7. The CDR3 is 15 amino acids. The germline V gene has CDR1 SEHNR and CDR2 FQNEAQ (reference sequence).

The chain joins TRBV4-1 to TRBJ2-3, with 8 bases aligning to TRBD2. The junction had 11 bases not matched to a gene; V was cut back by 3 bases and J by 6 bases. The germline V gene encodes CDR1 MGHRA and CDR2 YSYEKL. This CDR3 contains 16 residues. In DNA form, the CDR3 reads TGCGCCAGCAGCCATGAAGCGCGGGGGGTCCAGGATACGCAGTATTTT. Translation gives CASSHEARGVQDTQYF.

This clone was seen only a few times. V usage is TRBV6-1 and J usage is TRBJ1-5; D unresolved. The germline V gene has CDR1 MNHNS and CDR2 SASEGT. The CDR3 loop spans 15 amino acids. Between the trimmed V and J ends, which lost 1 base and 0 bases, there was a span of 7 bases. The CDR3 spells CASSEEQFSNQPQHF. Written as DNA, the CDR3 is TGTGCCAGCAGTGAAGAACAATTTAGCAATCAGCCCCAGCATTTT.

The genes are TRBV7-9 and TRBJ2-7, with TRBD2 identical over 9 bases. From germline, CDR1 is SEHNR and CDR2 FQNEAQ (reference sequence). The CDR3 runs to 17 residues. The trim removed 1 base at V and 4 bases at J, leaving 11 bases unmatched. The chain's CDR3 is CASSLESGVAGEYEQYF. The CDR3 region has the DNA TGTGCCAGCAGCTTAGAGAGTGGAGTAGCGGGGGAATACGAGCAGTACTTC. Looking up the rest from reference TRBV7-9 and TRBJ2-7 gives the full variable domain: DTGVSQNPRHKITKRGQNVTFRCDPISEHNRLYWYRQTLGQGPEFLTYFQNEAQLEKSRLLSDRFSAERPKGSFSTLEIQRTEQGDSAMYLCASSLESGVAGEYEQYFGPGTRLTVT.

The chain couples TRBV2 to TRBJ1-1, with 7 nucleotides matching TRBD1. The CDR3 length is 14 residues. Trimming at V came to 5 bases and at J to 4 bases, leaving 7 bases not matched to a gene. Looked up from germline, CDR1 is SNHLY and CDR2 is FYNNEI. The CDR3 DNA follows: TGTGCCAGCAGTCCCCTCCAGGGGGGCACTGAAGCTTTCTTT. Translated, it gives CASSPLQGGTEAFF.